This entry is about one T cell receptor (beta chain). Antigen: not known. Generated by immunoSEQ multiplex PCR, the TCRdb table keeps only in-frame clones and is missing some. The top ten clones hold around 2% of a sample with 600,000 to 700,000 clones, about 80% of them seen once. The data derive from a study of shared clonotypes between healthy human individuals. Study-wide points: Clonotypes that were shared across a few donors made up roughly 5.2% of naive CD4 clonotypes.

J lost 4 bases, V lost 6 bases, and 8 bases had no gene match. This CDR3 has 14 amino acids. Germline V gene data show CDR1 as MNHNY and CDR2 as SVGAGI (reference sequence). This clonotype was sampled from a woman in her 30s in good health. This chain uses TRBV6-6 with TRBJ2-5; 7 bases line up with TRBD1. Sequenced input: memory CD4+ T cells sorted from blood. Stated subset: CD45RA-negative fraction. CDR3 sequence: CASSPTGPGETQYF. The CDR3 region has the DNA TGTGCCAGCAGCCCGACAGGGCCCGGAGAGACCCAGTACTTC.